This paragraph covers one T cell receptor beta chain sequence. Its antigen remains unknown. The entry originates in a study of T cell responses to AZD1222 COVID-19 vaccine. Overall study findings and caveats: Mapped onto spike, vaccine-associated CD4 TCRs spanned it and were dominant at 160-218 and 743-854. Repertoires were obtained solely post-peak T cell response. There were mostly white British donors and more females than males, and clonal diversity was possibly underestimated.

Second-dose intervals of approximately 4 or approximately 12 weeks were pooled. The data were produced by immunoSEQ multiplex PCR, yet TCRdb's version contains in-frame clones alone and is incomplete. The sample shows roughly 87,000 clones, about 88% of them seen only once. The CDR3 loop spans 14 amino acids. The junction had 2 bases not matched to a gene; V was cut back by 0 bases and J by 7 bases. The V gene's germline CDR1 is SGHRS and CDR2 YFSETQ. This receptor was taken from an adult who received the AZD1222 COVID-19 vaccine. V and J are TRBV5-1 and TRBJ1-4; 8 positions agree with TRBD1. The starting material was peripheral blood, obtained 28 days after the second AZD1222 dose. CDR3 in amino acids: CASSLGQGREKLFF. The DNA for the CDR3 is TGCGCCAGCAGCTTGGGACAGGGGCGTGAAAAACTGTTTTTT.